This TCR beta chain was recorded in a study of blood T cells in healthy people across ages. This clonotype was seen more than once but under ten times. Its specificity is unknown. General observations from the study: Older individuals had lower TCR beta diversity per million T cells (the decline was roughly linear). A greater number of naive CD4+ cells and higher diversity distinguished long-lived donors from aged donors.

V lost 7 bases to trimming and J lost 0 bases, with 13 bases between them. CDR3 size: 14 residues. Germline V gene lookup returns CDR1 SNHLY and CDR2 FYNNEI. Next came a second PCR, run for about 7 to 12 cycles, which used a sample-barcoded 5' primer along with a J-beta primer mix. MiXCR, applied by TCRdb to the 5' RACE reads, yields one record per CDR3 protein. The data contain 1.6 million or so distinct CDR3 sequences, roughly 30% of them singletons. This clonotype originated in a woman aged 25 to 39 in good health. The chain uses TRBV2 and TRBJ2-7; no firm D call. The specimen was blood. CDR3 protein: CASMVSGFSYEQYF. Here the CDR3 DNA reads TGTGCCAGCATGGTCTCTGGGTTCTCCTACGAGCAGTACTTC.